This passage covers 4 T cell receptor beta chains from one sample sequenced in a study of Tregs in tolerant kidney transplant recipients (dated by TCRdb to between 2018 and 2021). Receptors were amplified or captured by the immunoSEQ multiplex PCR assay. What TCRdb holds here is the immuneACCESS table cut down to in-frame rearrangements. Part of the clones is not present; checked against another copy, under half of the missing clones reflect an unresolved V gene, and the others are unexplained. The sample's table lists a count of about 48,000 clones. Roughly 0.8% of the sample goes to the ten largest clones. In the paper's terms, the time point label means: blood sample drawn before combined kidney and bone marrow transplant. The source material was CD4+ T cells from blood, sampled before the transplant. The receptors come from a human donor who received a combined kidney and bone marrow transplant.

With respect to this clone: The DNA ends 3 residues before the CDR3 does, and the rest of the CDR3 is filled in from the germline J gene. The chain uses TRBV6-1 and TRBJ1-2; D is ambiguous. Trimming took 2 bases from V and 4 from J, leaving 20 bases between them. There are 17 residues in the CDR3. From germline, CDR1 is MNHNS and CDR2 SASEGT. The CDR3 here is CASSEFGHASRGYGYTF. CDR3 DNA (partial): TGTGCCAGCAGTGAATTCGGGCACGCTTCTCGGGGCTATGGC.

Of note for this clone: Read sequence stops 3 residues before the CDR3 end, and the germline J gene provides the missing end. This sequence joins TRBV18 and TRBJ2-7; 7 bases map to TRBD1. V was clipped by 5 bases and J by 3 bases; unmatched bases: 7. This CDR3 has 14 residues. Germline CDR1 KGHSH, CDR2 LQKENI. CDR3 DNA (partial): TGTGCCAGCTCAATGGGGACAGCAAACTACGAG. Protein: CASSMGTANYE. The whole CDR3 is CASSMGTANYEQYF.

In the case of this clone: Read coverage stops 3 residues before the CDR3 terminus; the germline J gene supplies the remainder. V is TRBV7-2 and J is TRBJ2-2, with 7 nucleotides matching TRBD2. J was trimmed by 5 bases and V by 4 bases; bases with no gene match: 7. Germline-derived CDR1 and CDR2 are SGHTA and FQGNSA. The CDR3 is 15 amino acids. CDR3 in amino acids: CASSWRTSTTGELFF. The CDR3 bases that were read are TGTGCCAGCAGCTGGAGGACTAGTACGACCGGGGAG.

Concerning this clone itself: The DNA ends 3 residues before the CDR3 does, and the rest of the CDR3 is filled in from the germline J gene. The chain combines TRBV7-6 with TRBJ2-3; 8 bases match TRBD1. V shed 5 bases, J shed 5 bases, and the junction held 12 bases outside the gene matches. CDR3 size: 16 residues. Germline lookup yields CDR1 SGHVS and CDR2 FNYEAQ. CDR3 DNA (partial): TGTGCCAGCAGCCAAATCCGGACAGGGTATGGAGATACG. This sequence encodes CASSQIRTGYGDT. The CDR3 as a whole reads CASSQIRTGYGDTQYF.